The next 16 T cell receptor beta chains were all read from a single sample in a study of blood T cell repertoires in COVID-19. Measured with immunoSEQ multiplex PCR; TCRdb has only the in-frame clones, and not every one. The table includes some 150,000 clones, 75% to 85% detected once. The source material was peripheral blood. These receptors came from a woman in her fifties or sixties with acute or convalescent COVID-19.

The rearrangement joins TRBV9 to TRBJ1-1; 9 nucleotides line up with TRBD1. The CDR3 has 13 amino acids. CDR1 and CDR2 (germline): SGDLS, YYNGEE. J was trimmed by 11 bases and V by 0 bases; bases with no gene match: 5. The CDR3 DNA reads TGTGCCAGCAGCGTAGGGACAGGGGAGGTCGCTTTCTTT. Translating it yields CASSVGTGEVAFF.

J is TRBJ1-1 and V is TRBV10-3; the D is unclear. The CDR3 covers 18 residues. Trimming removed 0 bases from V and 5 bases from J, with 22 bases in between. Germline CDR1 and CDR2: ENHRY and SYGVKD. The CDR3 region has the DNA TGTGCCATCAGTGAGTCAGATGAGGTTAAGTTGTACAATACTGAAGCTTTCTTT. The encoded protein is CAISESDEVKLYNTEAFF.

A single count supports this clone. The chain carries TRBV19 and TRBJ1-6; a weak D match, TRBD1 (6 bases). V was pared by 6 bases and J by 7 bases, with 16 bases between. The CDR3 sequence is 15 residues long. Germline-derived CDR1 and CDR2 are LNHDA and SQIVND (reference sequence). CDR3 sequence reads: CASRTLTGSNSPLHF. DNA of the CDR3: TGTGCCAGTAGGACACTAACAGGGAGCAATTCACCCCTCCACTTT.

The chain joins TRBV7-3 to TRBJ2-1, with TRBD2 identical over 14 bases. J gave up 9 bases and V 5 bases, and 9 bases lay outside the gene matches. CDR1 is SGHTA and CDR2 is FQGTGA in the germline V gene. The CDR3 consists of 16 residues. The CDR3 loop reads CASSLRLAGGQGEQFF. CDR3 DNA sequence: TGTGCCAGCAGCCTCAGACTAGCGGGGGGGCAAGGTGAGCAGTTCTTC.

The chain recombines TRBV19 with TRBJ1-1; TRBD1 might be the D (5 bases). The germline gives CDR1 LNHDA, CDR2 SQIVND (reference sequence). CDR3 size: 16 residues. V shed 4 bases and J shed 0 bases, with 15 bases lying between them. The CDR3, as DNA: TGTGCCAGTAGTACCCGTGGACGGACAATGAACACTGAAGCTTTCTTT. Translated: CASSTRGRTMNTEAFF.

Regarding this clone: Other DNA sequences from this sample encode an identical CDR3 as well. The V call is TRBV7-2, the J call TRBJ2-5, with D perhaps TRBD2 (6 bases). Trimming removed 3 bases at V and 4 bases at J, with 9 bases between. This CDR3 contains 13 residues. Germline CDR1 reads SGHTA; CDR2 reads FQGNSA. CDR3 loop: CASSFGGGETQYF. The DNA of the CDR3 is TGTGCCAGCAGCTTCGGGGGAGGAGAGACCCAGTACTTC.

This chain connects TRBV29-1 to TRBJ1-4; D is unresolved. Trimming cost V 4 bases and J 4 bases, with 13 bases left between them. The germline V gene encodes CDR1 SQVTM and CDR2 ANQGSEA. CDR3 length: 14 amino acids. This chain's CDR3 is CSVARGADNEKLFF. The CDR3 region has the DNA TGCAGCGTTGCGAGAGGTGCCGATAATGAAAAACTGTTTTTT. The full variable domain, completed using reference TRBV29-1 and TRBJ1-4, is SAVISQKPSRDICQRGTSLTIQCQVDSQVTMMFWYRQQPGQSLTLIATANQGSEATYESGFVIDKFPISRPNLTFSTLTVSNMSPEDSSIYLCSVARGADNEKLFFGSGTQLSVL.

V usage is TRBV7-2 and J usage is TRBJ2-5; 8 nucleotides match TRBD2. Germline loops: CDR1 SGHTA, CDR2 FQGNSA. This CDR3 contains 15 residues. Trimming cost V 2 bases and J 6 bases; bases outside gene matches: 8. CDR3 protein: CASSLRGGGEQTQYF. The CDR3 region has the DNA TGTGCCAGCAGCTTACGGGGGGGCGGCGAGCAGACCCAGTACTTC.

This rearrangement joins TRBV9 to TRBJ2-2, with 8 nucleotides matching TRBD1. Per germline, CDR1 SGDLS and CDR2 YYNGEE. The CDR3 spans 16 residues. V lost 4 bases to trimming and J lost 3 bases; unmatched junction nucleotides: 8. CDR3 protein: CASSLGQGLDTGELFF. The CDR3 DNA sequence: TGTGCCAGCAGCTTAGGACAGGGTCTTGACACCGGGGAGCTGTTTTTT.

The rearrangement joins TRBV19 to TRBJ1-3, with 7 bases aligning to TRBD1. J gave up 0 bases and V 6 bases, and 5 bases lay outside the gene matches. Germline CDR1 LNHDA, CDR2 SQIVND (reference sequence). The CDR3 runs to 15 residues. The CDR3 bases are TGTGCCAGTAGCGAGGACAGGAACTCTGGAAACACCATATATTTT. It specifies CASSEDRNSGNTIYF. Using reference TRBV19 and TRBJ1-3 for the parts outside the CDR3, the full variable domain is DGGITQSPKYLFRKEGQNVTLSCEQNLNHDAMYWYRQDPGQGLRLIYYSQIVNDFQKGDIAEGYSVSREKKESFPLTVTSAQKNPTAFYLCASSEDRNSGNTIYFGEGSWLTVV.

The chain combines TRBV2 with TRBJ2-5; TRBD1 matches 10 bases. Germline loops: CDR1 SNHLY, CDR2 FYNNEI. J was trimmed by 3 bases and V by 7 bases; bases with no gene match: 8. There are 15 residues in the CDR3. The CDR3 loop reads CASTFPGTGEETQYF. CDR3 DNA sequence: TGTGCCAGCACCTTTCCCGGGACAGGGGAAGAGACCCAGTACTTC.

The V gene is TRBV7-2, the J gene TRBJ2-3; D might be TRBD1 (5 bases). V was pared by 0 bases and J by 1 base, with 11 bases between. Germline V gene data show CDR1 as SGHTA and CDR2 as FQGNSA. CDR3 size: 16 residues. The CDR3 region is CASSLALGAGTDTQYF. CDR3 nucleotides: TGTGCCAGCAGCTTAGCGCTAGGGGCCGGCACAGATACGCAGTATTTT.

The rearrangement joins TRBV2 to TRBJ1-1; 8 nucleotides align to TRBD1. The V gene's germline CDR1 is SNHLY and CDR2 FYNNEI. This CDR3 region has 14 residues. With 11 bases clipped from V and 1 base from J, the junction kept 9 bases outside the gene matches. The DNA for the CDR3 is TGTGCCTGGGTGGGCGGGACAGGGAACACTGAAGCTTTCTTT. The encoded protein is CAWVGGTGNTEAFF.

V usage is TRBV7-9 and J usage is TRBJ1-2; TRBD1 aligns across 9 bases. Germline V gives CDR1 SEHNR, CDR2 FQNEAQ (reference sequence). CDR3 length equals 14 residues. J gave up 2 bases and V 5 bases, and 3 bases lay outside the gene matches. The CDR3, as DNA: TGTGCCAGCAGCGGGACAGGGTCAAACTATGGCTACACCTTC. This sequence encodes CASSGTGSNYGYTF.

This sequence joins TRBV3-1 (or the pseudogene TRBV3-2) and TRBJ2-7; D is perhaps TRBD1 (6 bases). Trimming removed 2 bases from V and 3 bases from J, with 14 bases in between. The CDR3 spans 15 residues. Germline lookup yields CDR1 LGHDT and CDR2 YNNKEL (reference sequence). CDR3 sequence reads: CASSQMSSRGYEQYF. As DNA, the CDR3 is TGTGCCAGCAGCCAAATGTCCTCCAGGGGCTACGAGCAGTACTTC.

The gene calls are TRBV7-9 and TRBJ1-6, with 7 bases aligning to TRBD1. Per the germline V gene, CDR1 is SEHNR and CDR2 is FQNEAQ (reference sequence). Trimming took 5 bases from V and 6 from J; bases not matched to a gene: 7. The CDR3 runs to 15 residues. The CDR3 here is CASSLRDRANSPLHF. In nucleotides, the CDR3 is TGTGCCAGCAGCCTCCGGGACAGAGCTAATTCACCCCTCCACTTT.